This T cell receptor (beta chain) derives from a study of early T cells in non-severe SARS-CoV-2 infection. Study details: Unsorted whole-blood RNA was sequenced in bulk, leaving chains unpaired.

Attachment of unique molecular identifiers was made to individual cDNA molecules. MiXCR, applied by TCRdb to the 5' RACE reads, yields one record per CDR3 protein. The data show tens of thousands of distinct CDR3 sequences, roughly 6.8% seen once. As for this clonotype: Its antigen is as yet unknown.

Trimming removed 2 bases from V and 4 bases from J; junction bases left unmatched: 8. Germline assignment: CDR1 GTSNPN and CDR2 SVGIG (reference sequence). The CDR3 runs 15 residues. Whole-study findings and limits: CD4 and private specificities were missed by VDJdb matching, which favored anti-spike CD8 responses.

Specimen: whole blood, collected at baseline. The chain uses TRBV30 and TRBJ1-5, with TRBD1 identical over 7 bases. This TCR came from an adult who was a healthcare worker with PCR-confirmed SARS-CoV-2 infection or an uninfected control (not recorded which). Here the CDR3 DNA reads TGTGCCTGGAGTATTCTCGACAGGGATAATCAGCCCCAGCATTTT. The encoded protein is CAWSILDRDNQPQHF.